A selection of T cell receptor beta chains follows, all from one sample in a study of cytomegalovirus exposure and HLA in healthy donors. Profiling relied on immunoSEQ multiplex PCR, and the TCRdb table lists in-frame clones only, not all of them. The data show some 100,000 clones, approximately 91% seen once. The sample consisted of PBMCs. These receptor sequences come from a man in his late teens or twenties in good health and CMV-seropositive. CDR3s include the opening cysteine and the closing phenylalanine or tryptophan. The order of the fields is V gene, D gene, J gene, clone size, CDR3 protein, CDR3 DNA. A D gene is named only where the DNA matches it firmly. Not all rows give a size; the values are once, few, many and, for expanded clones, a class.

TRBV7-9	TRBD1	TRBJ1-2	.	CASSPDRVIYGYTF	TGTGCCAGCAGCCCTGACAGGGTAATCTATGGCTACACCTTC
TRBV7-2	.	TRBJ1-2	.	CASSLSGVNYGYTF	TGTGCCAGCAGCTTATCAGGGGTGAACTATGGCTACACCTTC
TRBV29-1	.	TRBJ1-5	.	CSVISQEAGANQPQHF	TGCAGCGTCATATCCCAGGAGGCGGGGGCCAATCAGCCCCAGCATTTT
TRBV18	TRBD1	TRBJ1-1	.	CASSPRDREGTEAFF	TGTGCCAGCTCACCACGGGACAGGGAGGGCACTGAAGCTTTCTTT
TRBV9	.	TRBJ1-1	.	CASSSTANTEAFF	TGTGCCAGCAGCTCGACAGCGAACACTGAAGCTTTCTTT
TRBV5-1	TRBD1	TRBJ2-4	.	CASSFTGGAKNIQYF	TGCGCCAGCAGCTTTACAGGGGGAGCCAAAAACATTCAGTACTTC
TRBV6-1	.	TRBJ2-7	.	CASTLAGLTPYEQYF	TGTGCCAGCACTCTGGCGGGCCTCACCCCCTACGAGCAGTACTTC
TRBV7-6	TRBD1	TRBJ1-2	.	CASSPDRGSNGYTF	TGTGCCAGCAGCCCGGACAGGGGGAGCAATGGCTACACCTTC
TRBV6-4	.	TRBJ2-1	.	CASSELADSYNEQFF	TGTGCCAGCAGTGAACTAGCAGACTCCTACAATGAGCAGTTCTTC
TRBV5-5	.	TRBJ1-1	.	CASSRGQLNTEAFF	TGTGCCAGCAGCCGTGGACAACTGAACACTGAAGCTTTCTTT
TRBV15	.	TRBJ1-5	.	CATSRSGSPSNQPQHF	TGTGCCACCAGCAGATCGGGGAGTCCTAGCAATCAGCCCCAGCATTTT
TRBV5-1	TRBD1	TRBJ1-1	.	CASSEGTGGMNTEAFF	TGCGCCAGCAGCGAGGGGACAGGAGGAATGAACACTGAAGCTTTCTTT
TRBV7-6	.	TRBJ2-3	.	CASSLYTTDTQYF	TGTGCCAGCAGCTTATACACGACAGATACGCAGTATTTT
TRBV5-1	TRBD2	TRBJ2-7	.	CASSSINTPSGGTYEQYF	TGCGCCAGCAGCTCTATAAATACGCCTAGCGGGGGGACTTACGAGCAGTACTTC
TRBV5-4	TRBD2	TRBJ2-5	.	CASRVAGGPRETQYF	TGTGCCAGCAGGGTAGCGGGGGGGCCTAGAGAGACCCAGTACTTC
TRBV28	.	TRBJ1-6	.	CASSPGVDNSPLHF	TGTGCCAGCAGTCCGGGGGTTGATAATTCACCCCTCCACTTT
TRBV19	.	TRBJ1-3	.	CASSRSEGNTIYF	TGTGCCAGTAGTCGTTCAGAAGGAAACACCATATATTTT
TRBV5-6	.	TRBJ1-1	.	CASSLGGANTEAFF	TGTGCCAGCAGCTTGGGGGGCGCGAACACTGAAGCTTTCTTT
TRBV10-3	.	TRBJ2-7	few	CAISGDSPTYEQYF	TGTGCCATCAGCGGGGACTCCCCCACCTACGAGCAGTACTTC
TRBV5-6	.	TRBJ1-4	once	CASSLEFGNEKLFF	TGTGCCAGCAGCTTGGAATTCGGGAATGAAAAACTGTTTTTT
TRBV28	.	TRBJ1-4	few	CASTQGLGKLFF	TGTGCCAGCACCCAGGGCCTTGGGAAACTGTTTTTT
TRBV4-2	.	TRBJ1-3	.	CASSQVGGNSGNTIYF	TGTGCCAGCAGCCAAGTGGGGGGGAACTCTGGAAACACCATATATTTT
TRBV10-2	TRBD2	TRBJ2-1	.	CASSSFPLAGGQGEQFF	TGCGCCAGCAGCTCCTTTCCCTTAGCGGGGGGGCAGGGTGAGCAGTTCTTC
TRBV6-5	TRBD1	TRBJ2-3	.	CASSYGTGSTDTQYF	TGTGCCAGCAGTTACGGGACAGGGAGCACAGATACGCAGTATTTT
TRBV28	.	TRBJ2-7	once	CATAGRTEGGEQYF	TGTGCCACCGCCGGTAGGACAGAAGGAGGCGAGCAGTACTTC
TRBV4-1	.	TRBJ1-4	.	CASSQRGRGIDEKLFF	TGCGCCAGCAGCCAGAGAGGAAGGGGGATTGATGAAAAACTGTTTTTT
TRBV9	.	TRBJ2-7	.	CASSVHGREAEQYF	TGTGCCAGCAGCGTACACGGTCGGGAAGCCGAGCAGTACTTC
TRBV2	.	TRBJ1-2	.	CASRDTGSRSYTF	TGTGCCAGCAGGGATACAGGGAGTAGGAGCTACACCTTC
TRBV11-3	TRBD1	TRBJ1-1	.	CASSLGGGRGTNTEAFF	TGTGCCAGCAGCTTAGGGGGAGGCAGGGGGACGAACACTGAAGCTTTCTTT
TRBV2	TRBD1	TRBJ1-5	.	CASSGTGGFIQPQHF	TGTGCCAGCAGCGGGACAGGGGGGTTCATTCAGCCCCAGCATTTT
TRBV11-2	TRBD1	TRBJ1-3	.	CASSLTGTGINTIYF	TGTGCCAGCAGCTTGACCGGGACAGGAATCAACACCATATATTTT
TRBV4-1	TRBD1	TRBJ2-1	.	CASSPRDRGGGNNEQFF	TGCGCCAGCAGCCCCCGCGACAGGGGAGGAGGCAACAATGAGCAGTTCTTC
TRBV5-1	.	TRBJ2-7	.	CASSLVGASSYEQYF	TGCGCCAGCAGCTTGGTTGGGGCAAGCTCCTACGAGCAGTACTTC
TRBV10-3	.	TRBJ1-1	.	CAISPGGGGEAFF	TGTGCCATCAGTCCTGGGGGGGGAGGCGAAGCTTTCTTT
TRBV19	.	TRBJ2-7	.	CASSPTTESYSYEQYF	TGTGCCAGTAGTCCTACGACAGAATCATACTCCTACGAGCAGTACTTC
TRBV19	TRBD1	TRBJ1-5	.	CAILRPRGQGSNQPQHF	TGTGCCATTCTTAGGCCTCGGGGACAGGGGAGCAATCAGCCCCAGCATTTT
TRBV6-5	TRBD1	TRBJ1-1	.	CARSPGTAINGEAFF	TGTGCCCGCTCGCCCGGGACAGCCATCAACGGTGAAGCTTTCTTT
TRBV4-1	TRBD1	TRBJ2-2	.	CASSSRQGASTGELFF	TGCGCCAGCAGCTCTAGACAGGGGGCAAGCACCGGGGAGCTGTTTTTT
TRBV6-1	.	TRBJ2-7	.	CASRQRSDESYEQYF	TGTGCCAGCCGCCAGCGGAGCGACGAGTCCTACGAGCAGTACTTC
TRBV7-9	.	TRBJ1-2	.	CASSLTGRGWGYTF	TGTGCCAGCAGCTTGACGGGCAGGGGCTGGGGCTACACCTTC
TRBV7-2	.	TRBJ2-3	.	CASSLGLRTDTQYF	TGTGCCAGCAGCCTCGGACTGCGCACAGATACGCAGTATTTT
TRBV27	.	TRBJ2-1	.	CASSLSPRQGGLFVAEQFF	TGTGCCAGCAGTTTATCCCCGAGACAGGGAGGCCTATTCGTCGCTGAGCAGTTCTTC
TRBV11-2	TRBD2	TRBJ2-3	.	CASSPAAGGLSLVDTQYF	TGTGCCAGCAGCCCCGCGGCGGGGGGGCTATCCTTGGTGGATACGCAGTATTTT
TRBV27	TRBD1	TRBJ1-2	.	CASSQDRGANYGYTF	TGTGCCAGCAGTCAGGACAGGGGAGCTAACTATGGCTACACCTTC
TRBV4-2	TRBD2	TRBJ2-3	.	CASSYGLAGGLTDTQYF	TGTGCCAGCAGCTACGGACTAGCGGGGGGACTCACAGATACGCAGTATTTT
TRBV4-1	.	TRBJ2-2	.	CASSQGVGYTGELFF	TGCGCCAGCAGCCAAGGCGTCGGTTACACCGGGGAGCTGTTTTTT
TRBV7-9	.	TRBJ1-2	.	CASSLAREFNTF	TGTGCCAGCAGCTTAGCGAGGGAATTCAACACCTTC
TRBV7-9	.	TRBJ1-1	.	CASSLMPMNTEAFF	TGTGCCAGCAGCTTAATGCCTATGAACACTGAAGCTTTCTTT
TRBV5-8	TRBD1	TRBJ1-1	.	CASSWGQQVFF	TGTGCCAGCAGCTGGGGACAGCAGGTTTTCTTT
TRBV11-1	.	TRBJ1-1	once	CASSLTMLNTEAFF	TGTGCCAGCAGCTTAACTATGTTGAACACTGAAGCTTTCTTT
TRBV29-1	TRBD1	TRBJ1-2	.	CSVEGTGGYGYTF	TGCAGCGTGGAAGGGACAGGGGGTTATGGCTACACCTTC
TRBV5-1	.	TRBJ1-4	.	CASSPAGMLGTNEKLFF	TGCGCCAGCAGCCCGGCGGGGATGTTAGGCACTAATGAAAAACTGTTTTTT
TRBV6-5	.	TRBJ1-1	.	CASSYSRDTEAFF	TGTGCCAGCAGTTACTCCAGGGACACTGAAGCTTTCTTT
TRBV7-2	.	TRBJ1-4	.	CASSLAGEGWEKLFF	TGTGCCAGCAGCTTAGCGGGGGAGGGTTGGGAAAAACTGTTTTTT
TRBV27	.	TRBJ1-5	.	CASSPRVQGNQPQHF	TGTGCCAGCAGTCCCAGGGTCCAGGGCAATCAGCCCCAGCATTTT